This T cell receptor (beta chain) emerged from a study of blood T cell repertoires in COVID-19. Study in general: COVID-19 samples from acute and convalescent phases originated in the United States, Italy and Spain.

As originally analysed: Quantification of nucleated cells was approximated via reference gene primer amplification. The protocol was immunoSEQ multiplex PCR, while the TCRdb copy is restricted to in-frame clones and leaves out a portion. V, J and clone size reflect that table, while D and trimming were determined from the DNA. The sample has roughly 260,000 clones; approximately 81% are singletons. By its share, this clone is medium-sized (0.01 to 0.1%). Sequencing input: peripheral blood. The receptor's source is a woman aged 18 to 35 with acute or convalescent COVID-19.

CDR3 residues: CASSLVPSGSVAYNEQFF. Here the CDR3 DNA reads TGTGCCAGCAGCTTAGTACCTAGCGGGAGTGTCGCCTACAATGAGCAGTTCTTC. This chain links TRBV11-2 with TRBJ2-1, with TRBD2 identical over 10 bases. Germline values: CDR1 SGHAT, CDR2 FQNNGV. CDR3 length equals 18 residues. V lost 1 base, J lost 2 bases, and 8 bases stayed unmatched.